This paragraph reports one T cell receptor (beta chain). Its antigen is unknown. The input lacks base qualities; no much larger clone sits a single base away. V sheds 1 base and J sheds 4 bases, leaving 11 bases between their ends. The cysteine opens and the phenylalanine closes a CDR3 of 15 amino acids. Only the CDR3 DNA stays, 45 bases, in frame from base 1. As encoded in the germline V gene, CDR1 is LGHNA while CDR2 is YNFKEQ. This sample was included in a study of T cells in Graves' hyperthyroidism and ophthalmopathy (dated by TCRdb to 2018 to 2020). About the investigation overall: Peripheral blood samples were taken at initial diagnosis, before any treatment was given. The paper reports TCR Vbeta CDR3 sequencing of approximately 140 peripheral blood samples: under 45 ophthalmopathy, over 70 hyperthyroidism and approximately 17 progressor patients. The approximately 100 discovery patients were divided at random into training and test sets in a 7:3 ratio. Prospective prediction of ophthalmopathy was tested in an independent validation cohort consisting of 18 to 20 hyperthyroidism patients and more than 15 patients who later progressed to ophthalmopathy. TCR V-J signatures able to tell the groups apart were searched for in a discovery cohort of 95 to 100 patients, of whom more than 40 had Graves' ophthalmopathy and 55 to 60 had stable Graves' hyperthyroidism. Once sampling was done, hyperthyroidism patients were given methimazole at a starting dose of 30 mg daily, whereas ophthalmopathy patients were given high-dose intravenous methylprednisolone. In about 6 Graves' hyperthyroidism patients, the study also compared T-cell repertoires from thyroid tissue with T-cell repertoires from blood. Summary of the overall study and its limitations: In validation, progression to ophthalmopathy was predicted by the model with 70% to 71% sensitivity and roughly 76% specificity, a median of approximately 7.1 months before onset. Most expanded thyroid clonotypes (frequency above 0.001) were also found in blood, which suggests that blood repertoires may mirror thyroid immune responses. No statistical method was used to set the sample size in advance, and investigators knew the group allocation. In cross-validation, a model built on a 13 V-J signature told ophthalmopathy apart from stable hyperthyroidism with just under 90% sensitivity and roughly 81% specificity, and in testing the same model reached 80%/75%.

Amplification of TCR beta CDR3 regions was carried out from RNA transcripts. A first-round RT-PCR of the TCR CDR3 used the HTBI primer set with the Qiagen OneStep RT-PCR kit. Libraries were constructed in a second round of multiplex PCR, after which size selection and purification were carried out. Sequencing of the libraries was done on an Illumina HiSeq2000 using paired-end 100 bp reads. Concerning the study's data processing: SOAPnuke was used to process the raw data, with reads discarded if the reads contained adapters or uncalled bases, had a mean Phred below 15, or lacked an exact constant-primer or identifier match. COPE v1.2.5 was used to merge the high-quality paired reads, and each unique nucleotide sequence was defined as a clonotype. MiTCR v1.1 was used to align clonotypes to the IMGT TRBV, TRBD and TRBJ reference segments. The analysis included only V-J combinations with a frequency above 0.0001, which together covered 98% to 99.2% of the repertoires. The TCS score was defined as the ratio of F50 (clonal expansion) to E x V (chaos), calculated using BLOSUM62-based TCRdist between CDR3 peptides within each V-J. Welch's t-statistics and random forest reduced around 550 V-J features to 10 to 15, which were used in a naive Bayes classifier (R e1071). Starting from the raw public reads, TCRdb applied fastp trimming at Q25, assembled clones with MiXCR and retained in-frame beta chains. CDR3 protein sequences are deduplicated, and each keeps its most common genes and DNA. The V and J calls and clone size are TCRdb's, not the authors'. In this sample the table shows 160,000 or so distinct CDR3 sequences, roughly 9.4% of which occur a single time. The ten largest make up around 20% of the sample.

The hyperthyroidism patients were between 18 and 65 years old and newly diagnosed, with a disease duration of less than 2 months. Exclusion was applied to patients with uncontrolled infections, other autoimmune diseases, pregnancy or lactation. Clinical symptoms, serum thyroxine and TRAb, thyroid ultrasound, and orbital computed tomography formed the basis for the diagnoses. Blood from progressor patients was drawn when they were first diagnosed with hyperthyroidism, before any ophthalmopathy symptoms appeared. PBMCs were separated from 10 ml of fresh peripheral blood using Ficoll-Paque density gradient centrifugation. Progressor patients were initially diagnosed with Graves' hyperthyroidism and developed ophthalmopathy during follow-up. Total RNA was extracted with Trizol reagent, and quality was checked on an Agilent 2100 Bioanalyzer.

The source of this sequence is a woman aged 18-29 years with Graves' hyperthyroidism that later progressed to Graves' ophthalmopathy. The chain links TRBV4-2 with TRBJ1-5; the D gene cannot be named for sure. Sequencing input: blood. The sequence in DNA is TGTGCCAGCAGCCAAGGGCGACCCCTAAATCAGCCCCAGCATTTT. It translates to CASSQGRPLNQPQHF.